A selection of T cell receptor beta chains follows, all from one sample in a study of blood T cell repertoires in COVID-19. Sequencing was performed with immunoSEQ multiplex PCR; in TCRdb, only in-frame clones are kept and a portion is missing. In the table there are a few hundred thousand clones, more than 70% of which are singletons. The sequencing sample was made of PBMCs or T cells enriched from blood (not recorded which). The receptors stem from a man between 35 and 55 years old in a cohort exposed to, infected with or recovered from COVID-19 (not recorded which). CDR3s include the opening cysteine and the closing phenylalanine or tryptophan. A D gene is named only where the DNA matches it firmly.

cdr3_nt: TGTGCCAGCAGCCCTCGGGGGTCCTACGAGCAGTACTTC
cdr3_aa: CASSPRGSYEQYF
d_call: -
v_call: TRBV7-9
j_call: TRBJ2-7

cdr3_nt: TGTGCCAGCAGTGGAGCGGGGCATCAGCCCCAGCATTTT
cdr3_aa: CASSGAGHQPQHF
d_call: -
v_call: TRBV28
j_call: TRBJ1-5

cdr3_nt: TGTGCCAGCTCACCCCGGGACAGGTACTCCGAGCAGTACTTC
cdr3_aa: CASSPRDRYSEQYF
d_call: TRBD1
v_call: TRBV18
j_call: TRBJ2-7

cdr3_nt: TGTGCCAGCAGTGAAAGGACTAGCGGCGGGGAGCTGTTTTTT
cdr3_aa: CASSERTSGGELFF
d_call: TRBD2
v_call: TRBV2
j_call: TRBJ2-2

cdr3_nt: TGCGCCAGCAGCTGGGACAGAGCTAACTATGGCTACACCTTC
cdr3_aa: CASSWDRANYGYTF
d_call: TRBD1
v_call: TRBV5-1
j_call: TRBJ1-2

cdr3_nt: TGTGCCAGCAGCACGGGACTCCGGTCAGGGAATGAAAAACTGTTTTTT
cdr3_aa: CASSTGLRSGNEKLFF
d_call: -
v_call: TRBV11-1
j_call: TRBJ1-4

cdr3_nt: TGTGCTAGTGGTTTGGTGGTTAGCGGGAGGGGAGAGTACTACGAGCAGTACTTC
cdr3_aa: CASGLVVSGRGEYYEQYF
d_call: TRBD2
v_call: TRBV12-5
j_call: TRBJ2-7

cdr3_nt: TGTGCCAGTAGTATAGTCGGGACAGGCCTACTCCAACTCTCTGGGGCCAACGTCCTGACTTTC
cdr3_aa: CASSIVGTGLLQLSGANVLTF
d_call: TRBD1
v_call: TRBV19
j_call: TRBJ2-6

cdr3_nt: TGTGCCAGCAGCCCCGAAGGCGGGCCCTCCTACGAGCAGTACTTC
cdr3_aa: CASSPEGGPSYEQYF
d_call: -
v_call: TRBV11-2
j_call: TRBJ2-7

cdr3_nt: TGTGCCAGCTCACCGGACAGGCTGTTAGGGAGTGGCTACACCTTC
cdr3_aa: CASSPDRLLGSGYTF
d_call: TRBD1
v_call: TRBV18
j_call: TRBJ1-2

cdr3_nt: TGTGCCAGCAGTTTTCTTAGCGGCCACGAGCAGTACTTC
cdr3_aa: CASSFLSGHEQYF
d_call: -
v_call: TRBV27
j_call: TRBJ2-7